These 17 T cell receptor beta chains came from one sample sequenced in a study of blood T cell repertoires in COVID-19. Data came from immunoSEQ multiplex PCR; TCRdb stores just in-frame clones and leaves some out. The data contain hundreds of thousands of clones, about 80% of them singletons. Sequenced sample: peripheral blood. Every receptor here comes from a woman aged 80 or over with acute or convalescent COVID-19.

This clone was counted once. V and J are TRBV3-1 (or the pseudogene TRBV3-2) and TRBJ1-1; D is unclear. The CDR3 runs 16 residues. V lost 1 base, J lost 2 bases, and 14 bases lay in between. Germline assignment: CDR1 LGHDT and CDR2 YNNKEL (reference sequence). Here the CDR3 reads CASSQGGRDRNTEAFF. Written as DNA, the CDR3 is TGTGCCAGCAGCCAAGGAGGGCGGGATAGAAACACTGAAGCTTTCTTT.

Only a few counts were recorded for this clone. The rearrangement uses TRBV23-1 and TRBJ1-5; TRBD1 matches at 7 bases. TRBV23-1 is an ORF, and what it does is uncertain. CDR3 length: 17 amino acids. J lost 1 base, V lost 5 bases, and 11 bases had no gene match. The chain's CDR3 is CASSTPRAGGSNQPQHF. DNA of the CDR3: TGCGCCAGCAGTACCCCTCGGGCAGGGGGAAGCAATCAGCCCCAGCATTTT.

This chain connects TRBV5-5 to TRBJ1-1; the D gene is possibly TRBD1 (6 bases). This CDR3 spans 14 amino acids. The V and J ends lost 3 bases and 4 bases respectively, with 13 bases between them. CDR1 and CDR2 from the germline V gene are SGHKS and YYEKEE (reference sequence). CDR3 residues: CASSYQGPPTEAFF. DNA for the CDR3: TGTGCCAGCAGCTATCAGGGGCCCCCCACTGAAGCTTTCTTT.

The chain links TRBV19 to TRBJ1-2; TRBD1 matches 8 bases. V lost 3 bases, J lost 5 bases, and 8 bases stayed unmatched. The CDR3 has 15 amino acids. Germline V gene sequence: CDR1 LNHDA, CDR2 SQIVND (reference sequence). CDR3 in amino acids: CASSIPGQGEYGYTF. CDR3 nucleotides: TGTGCCAGTAGTATCCCCGGACAGGGAGAATATGGCTACACCTTC.

This chain links TRBV3-1 (or the pseudogene TRBV3-2) with TRBJ2-1; 10 nucleotides line up with TRBD1. V lost 0 bases to trimming and J lost 5 bases; unmatched junction nucleotides: 7. Germline lookup yields CDR1 LGHDT and CDR2 YNNKEL (reference sequence). The CDR3 length is 17 residues. The CDR3 bases are TGTGCCAGCAGCCAAGAGAGGGGACAGGGGATTGACAATGAGCAGTTCTTC. Protein: CASSQERGQGIDNEQFF.

V gene TRBV4-2 combines with J gene TRBJ2-5; D is possibly TRBD2 (6 bases). Germline loops: CDR1 LGHNA, CDR2 YNFKEQ. The CDR3 sequence is 14 residues long. Trimming removed 10 bases at V and 3 bases at J, with 18 bases between. The CDR3 loop reads CATRSGGAEETQYF. CDR3 nucleotide sequence: TGTGCCACCCGCTCCGGGGGAGCGGAAGAGACCCAGTACTTC.

The chain recombines TRBV5-1 with TRBJ1-1; D call uncertain. This CDR3 spans 13 amino acids. The ends were cut back, 3 bases at V and 2 bases at J, with 8 bases in the middle. The germline V gene has CDR1 SGHRS and CDR2 YFSETQ. The CDR3 nucleotides are TGCGCCAGCAGCTGGACTCTAAACACTGAAGCTTTCTTT. The encoded protein is CASSWTLNTEAFF.

J is TRBJ2-3 and V is TRBV4-1; 10 bases map to TRBD2. This CDR3 has 16 residues. Germline V gene data show CDR1 as MGHRA and CDR2 as YSYEKL. With 0 bases clipped from V and 5 bases from J, the junction kept 5 bases outside the gene matches. This CDR3 is CASSQEAGGRRDTQYF. For the CDR3, the DNA is TGCGCCAGCAGCCAAGAAGCGGGGGGGCGGAGAGATACGCAGTATTTT.

CDR3 protein: CASSTATNEKLFF. Here the CDR3 DNA reads TGTGCCAGCTCCACTGCAACTAATGAAAAACTGTTTTTT. The gene calls are TRBV7-9 and TRBJ1-4; no clear D gene. V lost 8 bases, J lost 0 bases, and 7 bases lay in between. This CDR3 has 13 amino acids. Germline CDR1 and CDR2: SEHNR and FQNEAQ (reference sequence).

A single count supports this clone. The chain recombines TRBV9 with TRBJ1-1; D gene ambiguous. The CDR3 consists of 14 residues. In germline, CDR1 is SGDLS, CDR2 YYNGEE. V was cut by 1 base and J by 3 bases, with 10 bases left in between. CDR3 in amino acids: CASSVHEGDTEAFF. CDR3 sequence (DNA): TGTGCCAGCAGCGTACATGAGGGCGACACTGAAGCTTTCTTT.

Concerning this clone: The same CDR3 can be traced to other DNA sequences in this sample. CDR3 nucleotide sequence: TGCGCCAGCAGCTTGGGAGGGGGCCCCTACGAGCAGTACTTC. This encodes CASSLGGGPYEQYF. This chain uses TRBV5-1 with TRBJ2-7, with TRBD1 matching 7 bases. CDR1 and CDR2 from the germline V gene are SGHRS and YFSETQ. The J segment lost 2 bases and the V segment lost 0 bases, leaving 2 bases of the junction unmatched. The CDR3 has 14 amino acids.

The chain carries TRBV7-2 and TRBJ2-5; 10 bases are a match to TRBD2. The CDR3 spans 15 residues. Germline trimming cut 5 bases from V and 5 bases from J; bases unmatched to any gene: 8. Germline V gene data show CDR1 as SGHTA and CDR2 as FQGNSA. The chain's CDR3 is CASSNSGGQAETQYF. Written as DNA, the CDR3 is TGTGCCAGCAGCAATAGCGGGGGGCAGGCGGAGACCCAGTACTTC.

The chain couples TRBV5-1 to TRBJ2-5; D possibly corresponds to TRBD2 (5 bases). Trimming left V 4 bases short and J 0 bases short, with 10 bases between. Per germline, CDR1 SGHRS and CDR2 YFSETQ. CDR3 size: 14 residues. Here the CDR3 DNA reads TGCGCCAGCAGCAAACCGGGAAACCAAGAGACCCAGTACTTC. It specifies CASSKPGNQETQYF.

V is TRBV3-1 (or the pseudogene TRBV3-2) and J is TRBJ1-5; 7 bases are shared with TRBD1. Germline V gives CDR1 LGHDT, CDR2 YNNKEL (reference sequence). The CDR3 length is 18 residues. Trimming removed 0 bases from V and 2 bases from J; junction bases left unmatched: 10. Here the CDR3 DNA reads TGTGCCAGCAGCCAAGAGAACAGGGGCGGCACGGGCAATCAGCCCCAGCATTTT. Translating gives CASSQENRGGTGNQPQHF.

This clone was detected a few times. A read error may produce the germline difference seen at one junction end. The rearrangement joins TRBV6-6 to TRBJ2-3; TRBD2 matches 12 bases. The germline CDR1 and CDR2 sequences are MNHNY and SVGAGI (reference sequence). The CDR3 runs to 12 residues. CDR3 in amino acids: CASTRTSGVLFF. CDR3 bases: TGTGCCAGCACCCGGACTAGCGGGGTGCTCTTCTTT.

This clone has a handful of counts. The gene calls are TRBV28 and TRBJ2-2; D uncertain. This CDR3 is 15 amino acids long. V was cut by 2 bases and J by 0 bases, with 7 bases left in between. Germline CDR1 MDHEN, CDR2 SYDVKM. The DNA for the CDR3 is TGTGCCAGCAGTTTAGGGCAGGCGAACACCGGGGAGCTGTTTTTT. Translated: CASSLGQANTGELFF.

This clone appeared a few times. This rearrangement joins TRBV5-1 to TRBJ1-3; no definite D call. Germline V gene lookup returns CDR1 SGHRS and CDR2 YFSETQ. The V gene lost 4 bases and the J gene lost 4 bases, with 9 bases spanning the gap. This CDR3 is 13 amino acids long. The CDR3: CASSPGGGNTIYF. For the CDR3, the DNA is TGCGCCAGCAGCCCGGGAGGGGGAAACACCATATATTTT.